This passage covers 8 T cell receptor beta chains from one sample sequenced in a study of blood T cell repertoires in COVID-19. Produced via immunoSEQ multiplex PCR; TCRdb's table is partial and in-frame only. The table shows 200,000 to 250,000 clones, with 82% occurring only once. Material: peripheral blood. Source of these receptors: a woman aged 70 to 79 with COVID-19, enrolled during active disease.

This sequence joins TRBV28 and TRBJ2-7; the D is unclear. Deletions cut 5 bases from V and 4 bases from J, with 21 bases between. This CDR3 comprises 16 residues. The germline CDR1 and CDR2 sequences are MDHEN and SYDVKM. The CDR3 bases are TGTGCCAGCAGTGGAGCCTTGGCTATGTCTCTTTACGAGCAGTACTTC. It translates to CASSGALAMSLYEQYF.

This chain joins TRBV6-2 or TRBV6-3 and TRBJ2-1; 9 bases align to TRBD1. Trimming took 4 bases from V and 7 from J; bases not matched to a gene: 17. From germline, CDR1 is MNHEY and CDR2 SVGEGT. The CDR3 runs to 18 residues. CDR3 sequence: CASSSGAGTGTKVNEQFF. The CDR3 DNA is TGTGCCAGCAGTTCCGGGGCCGGGACAGGGACAAAGGTGAATGAGCAGTTCTTC.

CDR3: CAKTGADYEQYF. CDR3 coding DNA: TGTGCCAAGACTGGGGCAGACTACGAGCAGTACTTC. The chain uses TRBV19 and TRBJ2-7; weak D call: TRBD1 (5 bases). CDR3 length: 12 amino acids. Deletions cut 10 bases from V and 3 bases from J, with 13 bases between. Germline V gene data show CDR1 as LNHDA and CDR2 as SQIVND (reference sequence).

The rearrangement joins TRBV7-8 to TRBJ1-2; possibly TRBD1 for D (5 bases). V was shortened by 5 bases and J by 8 bases, with 15 bases between the two germline ends. The CDR3 totals 13 residues. Germline-derived CDR1 and CDR2 are SGHVS and FQNEAQ. The CDR3 region is CASSGGGPVGYTF. In DNA form, the CDR3 reads TGTGCCAGCAGCGGGGGGGGACCGGTCGGCTACACCTTC.

The rearrangement links TRBV5-4 to TRBJ2-3, with a weak D call TRBD1 (5 bases). The CDR3 spans 14 residues. The germline V gene has CDR1 SGHNT and CDR2 YYREEE (reference sequence). V was cut by 4 bases and J by 3 bases, with 12 bases left in between. As DNA, the CDR3 is TGTGCCAGCAGCCGGACATCTCCTACAGATACGCAGTATTTT. It is translated as CASSRTSPTDTQYF.

This chain connects TRBV7-8 to TRBJ1-2, with TRBD1 matching over 7 bases. This CDR3 spans 12 amino acids. Losses at the gene ends were 5 bases for V and 6 bases for J; bases not matched to a gene: 3. Germline V lookup: CDR1 SGHVS, CDR2 FQNEAQ. CDR3: CASSKTGNGYTF. The DNA of the CDR3 is TGTGCCAGCAGCAAGACAGGGAATGGCTACACCTTC.

This sequence joins TRBV27 and TRBJ1-1, with TRBD1 matching 7 bases. Germline values: CDR1 MNHEY, CDR2 SMNVEV (reference sequence). V shed 6 bases and J 4 bases; nucleotides not matched to a gene: 17. This CDR3 has 17 amino acids. The CDR3 loop is CASRSQTGLRGVTEAFF. CDR3 sequence (DNA): TGTGCCAGCAGATCTCAGACAGGGTTGAGAGGTGTCACTGAAGCTTTCTTT.

The V gene is TRBV28, the J gene TRBJ1-1; no reliable D call. CDR1 is MDHEN and CDR2 is SYDVKM in the germline V gene. V gave up 4 bases and J gave up 1 base, with 13 bases separating them. The CDR3 is 15 residues long. The CDR3: CASSSIGGGNTEAFF. The CDR3 DNA sequence: TGTGCCAGCAGTTCCATAGGCGGCGGGAACACTGAAGCTTTCTTT.